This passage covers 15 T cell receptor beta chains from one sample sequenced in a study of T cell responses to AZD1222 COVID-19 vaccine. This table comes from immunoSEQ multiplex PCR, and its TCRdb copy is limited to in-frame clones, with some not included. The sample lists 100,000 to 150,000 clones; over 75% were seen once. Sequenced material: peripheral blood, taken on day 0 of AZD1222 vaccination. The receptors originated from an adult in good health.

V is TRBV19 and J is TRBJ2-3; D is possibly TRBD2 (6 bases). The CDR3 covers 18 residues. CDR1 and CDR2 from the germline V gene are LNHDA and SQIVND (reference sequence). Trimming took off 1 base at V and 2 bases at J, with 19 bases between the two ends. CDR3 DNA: TGTGCCAGTAGTATAGCGGGACTCCACCGCACATACACAGATACGCAGTATTTT. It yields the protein CASSIAGLHRTYTDTQYF.

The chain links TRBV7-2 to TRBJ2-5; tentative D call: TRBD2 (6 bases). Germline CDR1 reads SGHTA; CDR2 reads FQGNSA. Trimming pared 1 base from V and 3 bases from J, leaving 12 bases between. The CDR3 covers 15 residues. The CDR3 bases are TGTGCCAGCAGCTTAGTATGGGGGGAGAAAGAGACCCAGTACTTC. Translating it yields CASSLVWGEKETQYF. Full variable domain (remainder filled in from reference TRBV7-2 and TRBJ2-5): GAGVSQSPSNKVTEKGKDVELRCDPISGHTALYWYRQSLGQGLEFLIYFQGNSAPDKSGLPSDRFSAERTGGSVSTLTIQRTQQEDSAVYLCASSLVWGEKETQYFGPGTRLLVL.

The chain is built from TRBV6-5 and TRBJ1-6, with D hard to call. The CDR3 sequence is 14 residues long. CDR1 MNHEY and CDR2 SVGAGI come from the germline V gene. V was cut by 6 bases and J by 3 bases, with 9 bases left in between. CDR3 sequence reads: CASRVESYNSPLHF. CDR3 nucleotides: TGTGCCAGCAGGGTAGAGAGCTATAATTCACCCCTCCACTTT.

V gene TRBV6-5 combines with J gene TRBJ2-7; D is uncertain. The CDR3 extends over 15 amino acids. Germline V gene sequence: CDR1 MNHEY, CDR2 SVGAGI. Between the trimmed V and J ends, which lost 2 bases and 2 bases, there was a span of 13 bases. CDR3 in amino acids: CASSYDGGNAYEQYF. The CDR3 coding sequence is TGTGCCAGCAGTTACGACGGCGGTAACGCCTACGAGCAGTACTTC.

In DNA form, the CDR3 reads TGTGCCAGCAGCCCCGGACTAGCGGGGGGAAACACCGGGGAGCTGTTTTTT. Its translation: CASSPGLAGGNTGELFF. V gene TRBV5-6 combines with J gene TRBJ2-2; 14 bases align to TRBD2. The length of the CDR3 is 17 residues. The germline V gene has CDR1 SGHDT and CDR2 YYEEEE. The J segment lost 2 bases and the V segment lost 4 bases, leaving 4 bases of the junction unmatched.

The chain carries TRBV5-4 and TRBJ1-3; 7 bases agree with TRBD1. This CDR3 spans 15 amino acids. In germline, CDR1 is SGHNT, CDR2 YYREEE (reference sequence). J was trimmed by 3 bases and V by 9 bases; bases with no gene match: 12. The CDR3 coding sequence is TGTGCCACCCATCCGGGACAGTCTGTTGGAAACACCATATATTTT. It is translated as CATHPGQSVGNTIYF.

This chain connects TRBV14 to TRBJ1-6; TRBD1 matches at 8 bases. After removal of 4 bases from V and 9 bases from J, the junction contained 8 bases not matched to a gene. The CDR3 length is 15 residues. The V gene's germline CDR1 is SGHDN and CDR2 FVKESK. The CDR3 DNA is TGTGCCAGCAGCCCGATGGACAGGGAGGGTTCACCCCTCCACTTT. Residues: CASSPMDREGSPLHF.

The CDR3 reads CASSLGTGPGEQFF. The CDR3 DNA reads as TGCGCCAGCAGCTTGGGGACAGGGCCTGGAGAGCAGTTCTTC. The chain links TRBV5-1 to TRBJ2-1, with 8 positions matching TRBD1. Unmatched junction bases numbered 6, after V lost 0 bases and J lost 10 bases. The CDR3 extends over 14 amino acids. CDR1 and CDR2 (germline): SGHRS, YFSETQ.

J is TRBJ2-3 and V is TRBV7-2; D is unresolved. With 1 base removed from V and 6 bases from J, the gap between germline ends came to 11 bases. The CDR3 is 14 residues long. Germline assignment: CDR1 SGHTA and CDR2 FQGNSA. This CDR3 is CASSLETAGDTQYF. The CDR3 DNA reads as TGTGCCAGCAGCTTAGAGACGGCTGGGGATACGCAGTATTTT.

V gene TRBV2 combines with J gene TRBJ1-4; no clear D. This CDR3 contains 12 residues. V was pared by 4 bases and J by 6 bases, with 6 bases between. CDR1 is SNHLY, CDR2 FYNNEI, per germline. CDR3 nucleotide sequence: TGTGCCAGCAGTGGGCCAGATGAAAAACTGTTTTTT. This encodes CASSGPDEKLFF.

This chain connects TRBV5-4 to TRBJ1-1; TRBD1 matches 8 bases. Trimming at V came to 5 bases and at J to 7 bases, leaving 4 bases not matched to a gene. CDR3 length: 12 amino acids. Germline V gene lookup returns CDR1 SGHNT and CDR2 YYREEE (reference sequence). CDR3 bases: TGTGCCAGCAGATATGACAGGGGTGAAGCTTTCTTT. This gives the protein CASRYDRGEAFF.

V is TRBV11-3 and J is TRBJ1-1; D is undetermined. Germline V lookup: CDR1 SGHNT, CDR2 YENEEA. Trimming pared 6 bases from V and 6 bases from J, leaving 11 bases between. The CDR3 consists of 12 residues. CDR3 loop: CASRIDLSEAFF. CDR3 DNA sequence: TGTGCCAGCAGAATTGACCTTTCTGAAGCTTTCTTT.

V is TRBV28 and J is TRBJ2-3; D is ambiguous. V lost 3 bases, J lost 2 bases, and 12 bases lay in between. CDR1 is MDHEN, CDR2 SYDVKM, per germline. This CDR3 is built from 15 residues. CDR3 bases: TGTGCCAGCAGTTTCACCGGGCTTTTCACAGATACGCAGTATTTT. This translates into CASSFTGLFTDTQYF.

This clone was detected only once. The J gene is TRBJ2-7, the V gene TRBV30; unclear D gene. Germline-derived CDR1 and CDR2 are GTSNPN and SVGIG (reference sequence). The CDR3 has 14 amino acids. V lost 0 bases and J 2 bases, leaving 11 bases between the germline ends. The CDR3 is CAWSVPDAPYEQYF. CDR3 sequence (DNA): TGTGCCTGGAGTGTACCTGACGCTCCCTACGAGCAGTACTTC.

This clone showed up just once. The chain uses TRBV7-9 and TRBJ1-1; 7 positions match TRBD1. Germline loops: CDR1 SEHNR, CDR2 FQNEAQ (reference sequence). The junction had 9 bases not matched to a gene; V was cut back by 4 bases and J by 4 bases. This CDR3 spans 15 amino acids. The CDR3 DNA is TGTGCCAGCAGCTCCCGACAGGGAGGGGTCACTGAAGCTTTCTTT. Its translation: CASSSRQGGVTEAFF.